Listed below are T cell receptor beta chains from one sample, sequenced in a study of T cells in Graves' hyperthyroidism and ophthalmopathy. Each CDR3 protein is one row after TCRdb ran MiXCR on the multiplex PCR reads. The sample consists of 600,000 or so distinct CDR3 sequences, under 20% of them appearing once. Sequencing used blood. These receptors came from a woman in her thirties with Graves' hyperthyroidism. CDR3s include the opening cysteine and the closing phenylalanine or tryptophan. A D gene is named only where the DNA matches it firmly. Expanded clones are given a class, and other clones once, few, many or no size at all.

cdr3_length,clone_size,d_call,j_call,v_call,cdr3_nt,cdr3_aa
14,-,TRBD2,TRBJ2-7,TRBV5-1,TGCGCCAGCAGCTTCCGGGAGGGCCGTTACGAGCAGTACTTC,CASSFREGRYEQYF
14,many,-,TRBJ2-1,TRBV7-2,TGTGCCAGCAGCTTGGGCGGGATGGAGGGTGAGCAGTTCTTC,CASSLGGMEGEQFF
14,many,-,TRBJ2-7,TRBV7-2,TGTGCCAGCAGCCCCGGGACATTTGACTACGAGCAGTACTTC,CASSPGTFDYEQYF
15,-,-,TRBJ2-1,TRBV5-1,TGCGCCAGCAGCTTGGGGGGACTCTCCTACAATGAGCAGTTCTTC,CASSLGGLSYNEQFF
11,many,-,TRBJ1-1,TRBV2,TGTGCCAGCCAAGTCGACACTGAAGCTTTCTTT,CASQVDTEAFF
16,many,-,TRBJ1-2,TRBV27,TGTGCCAGCAGTCAGGACGGGACAACGGCCTGGAGGGGCTACACCTTC,CASSQDGTTAWRGYTF
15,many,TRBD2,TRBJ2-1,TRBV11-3,TGTGCCAGTCGAACAGCGGGAGGGCCTTCTAATGAGCAGTTCTTC,CASRTAGGPSNEQFF
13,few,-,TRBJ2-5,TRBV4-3,TGCGCCAGCAGCCCAGGCAGGCCCTATCCCCAGTACTTC,CASSPGRPYPQYF
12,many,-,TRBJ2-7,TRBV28,TGTGCCAGCAGTCCCCTAGGGGACGAGCAGTACTTC,CASSPLGDEQYF
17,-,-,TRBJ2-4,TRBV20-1,TGCAGTGCCCCCCGGTACCGACGCACTTCAGCCAAAAACATTCAGTACTTC,CSAPRYRRTSAKNIQYF